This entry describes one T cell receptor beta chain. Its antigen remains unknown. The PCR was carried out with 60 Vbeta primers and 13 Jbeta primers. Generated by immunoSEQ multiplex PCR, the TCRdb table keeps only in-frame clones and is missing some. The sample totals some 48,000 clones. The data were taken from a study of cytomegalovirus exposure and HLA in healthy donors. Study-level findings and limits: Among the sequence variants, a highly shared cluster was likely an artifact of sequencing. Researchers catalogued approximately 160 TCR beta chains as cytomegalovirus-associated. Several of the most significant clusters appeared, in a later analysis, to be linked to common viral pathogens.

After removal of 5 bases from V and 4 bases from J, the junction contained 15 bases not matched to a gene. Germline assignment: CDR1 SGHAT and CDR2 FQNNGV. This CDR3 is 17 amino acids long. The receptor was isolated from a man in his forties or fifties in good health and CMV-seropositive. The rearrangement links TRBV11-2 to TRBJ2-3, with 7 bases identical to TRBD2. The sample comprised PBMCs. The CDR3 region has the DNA TGTGCCAGCAGCCCAAGAGGACTAGGAGGCGAGTCAGATACGCAGTATTTT. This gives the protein CASSPRGLGGESDTQYF.